This entry concerns a single T cell receptor beta chain. Its antigen is as yet unknown. This sample was included in a study of beta chain features in type 1 diabetes. Notes on the study in general: Insertions were fewer and deletions more numerous at VDJ junctions in type 1 diabetes patients. TCRB CDR3s from Type 1 diabetes patients were moderately but significantly shorter in all four CD4+ subsets.

This CDR3 is 14 amino acids long. CDR1 SEHNR and CDR2 FQNEAQ come from the germline V gene (reference sequence). J lost 1 base, V lost 5 bases, and 3 bases had no gene match. All of the isolated RNA was reverse transcribed, so expressed TCRB transcripts were sequenced. Libraries were prepared by immunoSEQ multiplex PCR; TCRdb keeps only in-frame clonotypes and omits some of them. The sample consists of roughly 150,000 clones, approximately 7.8% of them appearing once. Sample: central memory CD4+ T cells from blood. This TCR derives from a woman aged 40 to 50 with type 1 diabetes. The rearrangement links TRBV7-9 to TRBJ2-3; 7 bases are a match to TRBD2. The CDR3 sequence is CASSRGEGTDTQYF. CDR3 coding DNA: TGTGCCAGCAGCCGGGGGGAGGGCACAGATACGCAGTATTTT. The complete variable domain, with remaining parts taken from reference TRBV7-9 and TRBJ2-3, reads DTGVSQNPRHKITKRGQNVTFRCDPISEHNRLYWYRQTLGQGPEFLTYFQNEAQLEKSRLLSDRFSAERPKGSFSTLEIQRTEQGDSAMYLCASSRGEGTDTQYFGPGTRLTVL.